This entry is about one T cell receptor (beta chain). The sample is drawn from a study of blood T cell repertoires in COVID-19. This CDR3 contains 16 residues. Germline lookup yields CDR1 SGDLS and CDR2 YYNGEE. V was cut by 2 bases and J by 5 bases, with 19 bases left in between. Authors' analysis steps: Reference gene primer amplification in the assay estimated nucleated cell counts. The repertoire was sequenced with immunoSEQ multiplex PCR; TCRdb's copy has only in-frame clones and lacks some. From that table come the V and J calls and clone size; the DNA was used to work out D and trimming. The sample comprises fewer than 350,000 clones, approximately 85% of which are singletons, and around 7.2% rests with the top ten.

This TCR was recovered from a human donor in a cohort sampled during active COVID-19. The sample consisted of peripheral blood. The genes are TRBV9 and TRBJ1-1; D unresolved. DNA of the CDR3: TGTGCCAGCAGCGTCGGTGCTGCGGGTTACGGTACTGAAGCTTTCTTT. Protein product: CASSVGAAGYGTEAFF.